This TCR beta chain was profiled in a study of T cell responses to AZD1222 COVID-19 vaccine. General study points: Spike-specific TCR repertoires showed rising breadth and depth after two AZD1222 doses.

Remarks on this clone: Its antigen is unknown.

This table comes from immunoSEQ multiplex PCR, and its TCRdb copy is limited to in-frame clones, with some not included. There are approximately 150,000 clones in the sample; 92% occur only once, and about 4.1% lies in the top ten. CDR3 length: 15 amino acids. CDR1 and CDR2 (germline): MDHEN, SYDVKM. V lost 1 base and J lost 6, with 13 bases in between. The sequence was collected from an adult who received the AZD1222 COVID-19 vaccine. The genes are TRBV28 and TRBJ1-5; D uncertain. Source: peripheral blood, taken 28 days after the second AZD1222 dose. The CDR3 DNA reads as TGTGCCAGCAGTTTATCCCTTGCGGGGAGTCAGCCCCAGCATTTT. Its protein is CASSLSLAGSQPQHF.